A selection of T cell receptor beta chains follows, all from one sample in a study of blood T cell repertoires in COVID-19. Data came from immunoSEQ multiplex PCR; TCRdb stores just in-frame clones and leaves some out. The sample records 350,000 to 400,000 clones, around 89% being singletons. The sequenced sample consisted of PBMCs or T cells enriched from blood (not recorded which). These receptors were taken from a young man who had recovered from COVID-19. Both conserved end residues are part of each CDR3. Fields, in order: D gene, J gene, clone size, V gene, CDR3 protein, CDR3 DNA. D genes are given only for firm matches. The listing skips clone size in some rows; elsewhere it reads once, few, many or a size class.

TRBD2,TRBJ2-1,NA,TRBV11-3,CASSPGLAGATRDEQFF,TGTGCCAGCAGTCCAGGACTAGCGGGGGCCACGAGGGATGAGCAGTTCTTC
TRBD2,TRBJ2-1,NA,TRBV6-5,CASSLTSGSTNEQFF,TGTGCCAGCAGTTTGACTAGCGGGAGTACTAATGAGCAGTTCTTC
TRBD2,TRBJ2-1,NA,TRBV12-5,CASGSGGGINEQFF,TGTGCTAGTGGCTCGGGCGGGGGGATAAATGAGCAGTTCTTC
TRBD1,TRBJ2-7,NA,TRBV4-3,CASSQGSDRASYEQYF,TGCGCCAGCAGCCAGGGGTCGGACAGGGCGTCCTACGAGCAGTACTTC
TRBD1,TRBJ1-1,NA,TRBV15,CATSRTGTGGTEAFF,TGTGCCACCAGCAGAACCGGGACAGGTGGGACTGAAGCTTTCTTT
TRBD1,TRBJ1-1,NA,TRBV4-3,CASSLDRAGTEAFF,TGCGCCAGCAGCCTGGACAGGGCAGGCACTGAAGCTTTCTTT
TRBD2,TRBJ2-7,NA,TRBV2,CASMLAGGGYEQYF,TGTGCCAGCATGTTAGCGGGAGGAGGGTACGAGCAGTACTTC
TRBD2,TRBJ2-3,NA,TRBV15,CATSRVGSGRAVNTQYF,TGTGCCACCAGCAGAGTAGGTAGCGGGAGGGCCGTGAATACGCAGTATTTT
NA,TRBJ2-7,NA,TRBV10-1,CARDPGPHEQYF,TGCGCCAGAGACCCAGGGCCCCACGAGCAGTACTTC
NA,TRBJ1-1,NA,TRBV5-1,CASAIQGLGTEAFF,TGCGCCAGCGCCATCCAGGGTCTGGGGACTGAAGCTTTCTTT
TRBD2,TRBJ2-3,NA,TRBV9,CASSVAGGTTDTQYF,TGTGCCAGCAGCGTAGCGGGGGGGACCACAGATACGCAGTATTTT
NA,TRBJ2-2,NA,TRBV2,CASSPQTGELFF,TGTGCCAGCAGTCCACAAACCGGGGAGCTGTTTTTT
NA,TRBJ2-7,NA,TRBV5-8,CASSLVPQSDYEQYF,TGTGCCAGCAGCTTGGTTCCACAGTCAGACTACGAGCAGTACTTC
NA,TRBJ2-1,NA,TRBV24-1,CATCGGHYSYNEQFF,TGTGCCACCTGCGGCGGCCACTACTCCTACAATGAGCAGTTCTTC
TRBD2,TRBJ2-1,NA,TRBV24-1,CAAGGGTSGWVGTDEQFF,TGTGCCGCTGGAGGAGGGACTAGCGGGTGGGTAGGGACTGATGAGCAGTTCTTC
NA,TRBJ2-1,NA,TRBV25-1,CASSLISGPTRNEQFF,TGTGCCAGCAGCCTGATCAGCGGGCCTACTAGGAATGAGCAGTTCTTC
NA,TRBJ2-2,NA,TRBV28,CASTLLDKSNTGELFF,TGTGCCAGCACCCTCCTCGACAAATCCAACACCGGGGAGCTGTTTTTT
NA,TRBJ2-3,NA,TRBV7-3,CASSLIRADTQYF,TGTGCCAGCAGCTTAATTCGGGCAGATACGCAGTATTTT
NA,TRBJ1-1,NA,TRBV10-2,CASSPPGMSEAFF,TGCGCCAGCAGTCCCCCGGGGATGTCTGAAGCTTTCTTT
NA,TRBJ2-7,NA,TRBV6-1,CASSERGGDPSEQYF,TGTGCCAGCAGTGAAAGGGGGGGGGACCCTTCCGAGCAGTACTTC
TRBD2,TRBJ2-2,once,TRBV9,CASSVVLAGGVGELFF,TGTGCCAGCAGCGTAGTCCTAGCGGGAGGGGTCGGGGAGCTGTTTTTT
NA,TRBJ1-1,NA,TRBV12-5,CASGSRDPEGQNTEAFF,TGTGCTAGTGGTTCCCGGGACCCGGAGGGGCAGAACACTGAAGCTTTCTTT
TRBD1,TRBJ2-1,NA,TRBV10-2,CATLSGTVYNEQFF,TGCGCCACACTCTCGGGGACAGTCTACAATGAGCAGTTCTTC
NA,TRBJ1-1,NA,TRBV30,CAWGVLENTEAFF,TGTGCCTGGGGGGTATTAGAGAACACTGAAGCTTTCTTT
NA,TRBJ2-7,NA,TRBV5-8,CASIPYRPAEQYF,TGTGCCAGCATTCCCTACAGACCTGCTGAGCAGTACTTC
TRBD2,TRBJ2-1,NA,TRBV2,CASRGLAGRQFF,TGTGCCAGCAGAGGCCTAGCGGGACGGCAGTTCTTC
TRBD2,TRBJ2-5,NA,TRBV19,CASSGLAGYQETQYF,TGTGCCAGTAGCGGACTAGCGGGGTACCAAGAGACCCAGTACTTC
NA,TRBJ1-5,NA,TRBV7-2,CASSLRRKGANQPQHF,TGTGCCAGCAGCCTTCGACGGAAAGGGGCCAATCAGCCCCAGCATTTT
NA,TRBJ2-1,NA,TRBV27,CASSPHPEDRPYNEQFF,TGTGCCAGCAGTCCCCACCCAGAGGACAGACCCTACAATGAGCAGTTCTTC
TRBD1,TRBJ1-1,once,TRBV19,CASSIFGGTGIEAFF,TGTGCCAGTAGTATTTTTGGTGGGACAGGGATTGAAGCTTTCTTT
TRBD2,TRBJ2-7,NA,TRBV9,CASSVAGGSDEQYF,TGTGCCAGCAGCGTAGCAGGCGGGAGTGACGAGCAGTACTTC
NA,TRBJ1-5,NA,TRBV19,CASTTGAQGGQPQHF,TGTGCCAGTACCACTGGGGCACAGGGCGGGCAGCCCCAGCATTTT
NA,TRBJ2-6,once,TRBV10-3,CAIGAGLTPGANVLTF,TGTGCCATCGGGGCAGGACTAACCCCTGGGGCCAACGTCCTGACTTTC
TRBD1,TRBJ1-5,NA,TRBV6-5,CASSPGQGAYQPQHF,TGTGCCAGCAGTCCCGGACAGGGGGCTTATCAGCCCCAGCATTTT
NA,TRBJ2-7,once,TRBV7-9,CASSLPVEREATYF,TGTGCCAGCAGCTTGCCCGTAGAAAGGGAGGCAACGTACTTC
NA,TRBJ2-7,NA,TRBV19,CASSIQGWYEQYF,TGTGCCAGTAGTATACAGGGATGGTACGAGCAGTACTTC
TRBD1,TRBJ1-2,NA,TRBV20-1,CSASQDRGGYTF,TGCAGTGCTAGTCAGGACAGGGGCGGCTACACCTTC
NA,TRBJ1-1,once,TRBV2,CASSDSDTEAFF,TGTGCCAGCAGTGATTCAGACACTGAAGCTTTCTTT
NA,TRBJ1-6,NA,TRBV19,CASKGGKNSPLHF,TGTGCCAGTAAAGGGGGTAAAAATTCACCCCTCCACTTT